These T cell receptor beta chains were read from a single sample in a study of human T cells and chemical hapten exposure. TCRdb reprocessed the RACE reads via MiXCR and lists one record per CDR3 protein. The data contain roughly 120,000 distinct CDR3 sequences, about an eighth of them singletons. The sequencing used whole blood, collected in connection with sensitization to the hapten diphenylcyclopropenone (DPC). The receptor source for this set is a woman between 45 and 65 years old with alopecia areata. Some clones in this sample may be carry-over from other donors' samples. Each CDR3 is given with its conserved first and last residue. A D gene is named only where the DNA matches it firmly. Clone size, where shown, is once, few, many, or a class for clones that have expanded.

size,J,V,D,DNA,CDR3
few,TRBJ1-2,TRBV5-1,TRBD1,TGCGCCAGCAGCTCTGTCCCGGGACAGGGTTCGGACTATGGCTACACCTTC,CASSSVPGQGSDYGYTF
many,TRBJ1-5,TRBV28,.,TGTGCCAGCAGGAGGGGCGGGGGGCGCAATCAGCCCCAGCATTTT,CASRRGGGRNQPQHF
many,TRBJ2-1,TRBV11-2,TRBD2,TGTGCCAGCAGCCGGACTAGCGGGAGGGGTAATGAGCAGTTCTTC,CASSRTSGRGNEQFF
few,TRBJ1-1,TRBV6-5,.,TGTGCCACAACTGCCACAGGATTTGAAGCTTTCTTT,CATTATGFEAFF
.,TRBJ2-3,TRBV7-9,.,TGTGCCAGCACCACCGGGTCCTTAGAGGGCACAGATACGCAGTATTTT,CASTTGSLEGTDTQYF
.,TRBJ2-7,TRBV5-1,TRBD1,TGCGCCAGCAGCTTGGTTGGGACAGGGGACCTCTACGAGCAGTACTTC,CASSLVGTGDLYEQYF
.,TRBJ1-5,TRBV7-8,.,TGTGCCAGCAGCTTAATAGGTCAAGTCCAGCATTTT,CASSLIGQVQHF
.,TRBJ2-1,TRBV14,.,TGTGCCAGCAGCCGCGGCCGCACTGAGCAGTTCTTC,CASSRGRTEQFF
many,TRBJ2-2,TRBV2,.,TGTGCCAGCAGCCCCAGGGAGGTTAACACCGGGGAGCTGTTTTTT,CASSPREVNTGELFF
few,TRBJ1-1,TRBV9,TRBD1,TGTGCCAGCAGCGCACAGGGGGGCTTAGGCACTGAAGCTTTCTTT,CASSAQGGLGTEAFF
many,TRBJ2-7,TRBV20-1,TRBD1,TGCAGTGCTCAATACGGGACAGCCCGCTACGAGCAGTACTTC,CSAQYGTARYEQYF
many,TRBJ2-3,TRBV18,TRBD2,TGTGCCAGCTCACCACCTTCATCGGGAGGGCCGACAGATACGCAGTATTTT,CASSPPSSGGPTDTQYF
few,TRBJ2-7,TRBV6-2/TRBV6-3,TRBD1,TGTGCCAGCAGTTACTTATTAGAGACAGGGGGCGTCGAGCAGTACTTC,CASSYLLETGGVEQYF
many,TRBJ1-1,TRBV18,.,TGTGCCAGCTCACTGGACCTCTCTGAAGCTTTCTTT,CASSLDLSEAFF
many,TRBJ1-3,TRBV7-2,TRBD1,TGTGCCAGCAGCTTAGACAGGGGTCGTGGAAACACCATATATTTT,CASSLDRGRGNTIYF
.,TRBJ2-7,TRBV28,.,TGTGCCAGCAGTGGGGCGACCTACGAGCAGTACTTC,CASSGATYEQYF
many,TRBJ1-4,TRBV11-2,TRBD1,TGTGCCAGCAGCTTACGCCGGGACAGCTATGAAAAACTGTTTTTT,CASSLRRDSYEKLFF
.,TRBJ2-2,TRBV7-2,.,TGTGCCAGCAGCCCAGGGTGGGGCAGCACCGGGGAGCTGTTTTTT,CASSPGWGSTGELFF
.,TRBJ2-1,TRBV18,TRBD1,TGTGCCAGCTCCTCCTGGGACAGAATCTCCTACAATGAGCAGTTCTTC,CASSSWDRISYNEQFF
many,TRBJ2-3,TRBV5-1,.,TGCGCCAGCAGCTGGGAACGCACAGATACGCAGTATTTT,CASSWERTDTQYF
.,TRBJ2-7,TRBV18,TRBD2,TGTGCCAGCTCACCACGGGAGGGTTCCGAGCAGTACTTC,CASSPREGSEQYF
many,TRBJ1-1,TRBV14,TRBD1,TGTGCCCCGAGCGCACGGACAGGGGCAACCCCTGAGTCGAACACTGAAGCTTTCTTT,CAPSARTGATPESNTEAFF
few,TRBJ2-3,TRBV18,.,TGTGCCAGCTCACCCGGGACGGCTAGCACAGATACGCAGTATTTT,CASSPGTASTDTQYF
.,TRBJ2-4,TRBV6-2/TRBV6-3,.,TGTGCCAGCAGTTTTGAAAACATTCAGTACTTC,CASSFENIQYF
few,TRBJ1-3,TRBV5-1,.,TGCGCCAGCAGCTTGGCCCTCGACGCCGGAAACACCATATATTTT,CASSLALDAGNTIYF
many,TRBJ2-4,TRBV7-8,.,TGTGCCAGCACGACTGGAGGCATTCAGTACTTC,CASTTGGIQYF